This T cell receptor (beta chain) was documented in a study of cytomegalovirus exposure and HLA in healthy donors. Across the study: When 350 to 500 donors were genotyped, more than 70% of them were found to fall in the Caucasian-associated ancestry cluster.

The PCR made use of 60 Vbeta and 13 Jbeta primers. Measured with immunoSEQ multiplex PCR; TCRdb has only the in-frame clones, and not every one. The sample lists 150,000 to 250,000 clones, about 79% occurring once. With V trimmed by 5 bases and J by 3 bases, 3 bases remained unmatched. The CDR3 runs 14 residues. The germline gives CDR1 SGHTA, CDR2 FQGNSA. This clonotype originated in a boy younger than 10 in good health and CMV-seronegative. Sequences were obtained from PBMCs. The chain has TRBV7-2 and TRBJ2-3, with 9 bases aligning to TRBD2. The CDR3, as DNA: TGTGCCAGCAGCCCTCTAGCGGGGACAGATACGCAGTATTTT. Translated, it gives CASSPLAGTDTQYF.